One sample yielded the 17 T cell receptor beta chains listed below, sequenced in a study of shared clonotypes between healthy human individuals. Assay: immunoSEQ multiplex PCR; the TCRdb copy retains only in-frame clones and omits some. The table records some 580,000 clones, 95% to 98% of them present only once. Sequenced sample: naive CD4+ T cells sorted from blood. The subset denotes: CD45RA+ positively selected. Every receptor here comes from a woman aged 25 to 45 in good health.

The gene calls are TRBV18 and TRBJ2-5; possible D gene TRBD2, 6 bases. The V end was cut by 1 base, the J end by 5 bases, with 14 bases between. The CDR3 runs to 15 residues. Germline V lookup: CDR1 KGHSH, CDR2 LQKENI. The CDR3 DNA reads as TGTGCCAGCTCACCACGCGGGGCGGCCGGTGAGACCCAGTACTTC. This sequence encodes CASSPRGAAGETQYF.

This chain uses TRBV5-4 with TRBJ1-3; D remains unclear. Deletions cut 5 bases from V and 0 bases from J, with 12 bases between. Germline V CDR1 and CDR2: SGHNT, YYREEE (reference sequence). CDR3 length: 15 amino acids. CDR3 residues: CASSPDGPSGNTIYF. The CDR3 nucleotides read TGTGCCAGCAGTCCCGACGGACCCTCTGGAAACACCATATATTTT.

This clone came up once. The CDR3 spells CASSASDLRLAGQETQYF. DNA for the CDR3: TGTGCCAGCTCAGCATCCGATCTCAGACTAGCGGGACAAGAGACCCAGTACTTC. This rearrangement joins TRBV18 to TRBJ2-5, with 11 nucleotides matching TRBD2. V gave up 5 bases and J gave up 2 bases; unmatched junction bases: 13. Germline V lookup: CDR1 KGHSH, CDR2 LQKENI. The CDR3 totals 18 residues.

The chain couples TRBV30 to TRBJ2-1; 10 bases agree with TRBD2. From germline, CDR1 is GTSNPN and CDR2 SVGIG (reference sequence). The CDR3 consists of 13 residues. The trim removed 1 base at V and 7 bases at J, leaving 1 base unmatched. CDR3 nucleotide sequence: TGTGCCTGGAGTGGTAGCGGGAGGAATGAGCAGTTCTTC. Residues: CAWSGSGRNEQFF.

The chain combines TRBV28 with TRBJ2-3; 7 nucleotides line up with TRBD1. Germline CDR1 is MDHEN and CDR2 is SYDVKM. This CDR3 has 15 residues. V dropped 6 bases and J dropped 6; count of bases not matched to a gene: 12. This CDR3 is CASRQGTASPDTQYF. The CDR3 bases are TGTGCCAGCAGACAAGGGACAGCATCTCCGGATACGCAGTATTTT.

The V gene is TRBV9, the J gene TRBJ1-4, with D unresolved. V lost 1 base and J lost 4, with 11 bases in between. Germline CDR1 and CDR2: SGDLS and YYNGEE. This CDR3 is 15 amino acids long. CDR3 region: CASSVRAAFNEKLFF. The CDR3 nucleotides are TGTGCCAGCAGCGTACGGGCAGCTTTTAATGAAAAACTGTTTTTT.

The chain uses TRBV7-9 and TRBJ1-5; D uncertain. CDR3 length: 14 residues. Trimming stripped 3 bases from V and 0 bases from J, with 6 bases between. Germline CDR1 is SEHNR and CDR2 is FQNEAQ (reference sequence). CDR3 residues: CASSLDVSNQPQHF. In nucleotides, the CDR3 is TGTGCCAGCAGCTTGGACGTTAGCAATCAGCCCCAGCATTTT.

V and J are TRBV6-6 and TRBJ2-1; 7 positions agree with TRBD1. The germline V gene encodes CDR1 MNHNY and CDR2 SVGAGI (reference sequence). This CDR3 has 13 residues. V shed 6 bases, J shed 16 bases, and the junction held 15 bases outside the gene matches. As DNA, the CDR3 is TGTGCCAGCAGATCCGGACAGGCCGGGATTGGATTCTTC. The encoded protein is CASRSGQAGIGFF.

This chain connects TRBV6-5 to TRBJ2-2; 11 bases fit TRBD2. V was clipped by 2 bases and J by 5 bases; unmatched bases: 4. The CDR3 contains 16 residues. Germline V gene data show CDR1 as MNHEY and CDR2 as SVGAGI. CDR3 sequence: CASSYTIAGGTGELFF. The CDR3, as DNA: TGTGCCAGCAGTTACACCATAGCGGGAGGGACCGGGGAGCTGTTTTTT.

The genes are TRBV4-1 and TRBJ1-1, with 8 bases identical to TRBD1. Germline CDR1 is MGHRA and CDR2 is YSYEKL. The CDR3 length is 19 residues. With V trimmed by 0 bases and J by 1 base, 13 bases remained unmatched. The CDR3 region has the DNA TGCGCCAGCAGCCAAGATCGATGGCCCACAGGGGGGAAGAACACTGAAGCTTTCTTT. Amino acid sequence: CASSQDRWPTGGKNTEAFF.

This clone was seen only once. The chain joins TRBV9 to TRBJ2-5, with a possible D match to TRBD2 (6 bases). Germline V gives CDR1 SGDLS, CDR2 YYNGEE. Trimming removed 3 bases from V and 7 bases from J, with 16 bases in between. The CDR3 has 14 amino acids. CDR3 DNA: TGTGCCAGCAGCGCGCAGGGACCGGAGGGGACCCAGTACTTC. It codes for CASSAQGPEGTQYF.

V usage is TRBV7-9 and J usage is TRBJ2-1, with D maybe TRBD2 (6 bases). CDR1 and CDR2 from the germline V gene are SEHNR and FQNEAQ (reference sequence). V shed 1 base and J shed 5 bases, with 18 bases lying between them. The CDR3 is 17 residues long. CDR3 sequence (DNA): TGTGCCAGCAGCTTAGTTCCTGCCGGGAGAGTCCACAATGAGCAGTTCTTC. Amino acids: CASSLVPAGRVHNEQFF.

This chain connects TRBV4-1 to TRBJ2-3; D possibly corresponds to TRBD2 (6 bases). CDR1 MGHRA and CDR2 YSYEKL come from the germline V gene. The V end lost 6 bases, the J end lost 1 base, and 26 bases lay between the germline ends. CDR3 length: 19 residues. The chain's CDR3 is CASSLEVIARRGGTDTQYF. As DNA, the CDR3 is TGCGCCAGCAGTCTGGAAGTAATAGCTAGGAGGGGCGGCACAGATACGCAGTATTTT.

V and J are TRBV5-1 and TRBJ1-5; D gene ambiguous. Germline V CDR1 and CDR2: SGHRS, YFSETQ. This CDR3 contains 13 residues. Trimming shortened V by 0 bases and J by 5 bases, and 6 bases separated the two germline ends. The DNA for the CDR3 is TGCGCCAGCAGCTTGGGGGGAGATCAGCCCCAGCATTTT. This translates into CASSLGGDQPQHF.

The V call is TRBV7-9, the J call TRBJ2-3; possibly TRBD2 for D (5 bases). CDR1 SEHNR and CDR2 FQNEAQ come from the germline V gene (reference sequence). There are 19 residues in the CDR3. V gave up 1 base and J gave up 0 bases, with 20 bases separating them. The CDR3 bases are TGTGCCAGCAGCTTAGAACCTTTGCGGAGCGGAACAAGCACAGATACGCAGTATTTT. Protein sequence: CASSLEPLRSGTSTDTQYF.

The V gene is TRBV28, the J gene TRBJ2-3, with D possibly being TRBD2 (6 bases). From germline, CDR1 is MDHEN and CDR2 SYDVKM. CDR3 size: 14 residues. Between the trimmed V and J ends, which lost 7 bases and 0 bases, there was a span of 11 bases. DNA of the CDR3: TGTGCCAGCATTCTTGCGGGAAGCACAGATACGCAGTATTTT. Translating gives CASILAGSTDTQYF. The entire variable domain, with the rest obtained from reference TRBV28 and TRBJ2-3, is as follows: DVKVTQSSRYLVKRTGEKVFLECVQDMDHENMFWYRQDPGLGLRLIYFSYDVKMKEKGDIPEGYSVSREKKERFSLILESASTNQTSMYLCASILAGSTDTQYFGPGTRLTVL.

The chain couples TRBV28 to TRBJ2-4; 11 bases map to TRBD2. The CDR3 sequence is 20 residues long. V lost 3 bases and J lost 0; bases outside the gene matches: 13. Germline-derived CDR1 and CDR2 are MDHEN and SYDVKM. CDR3 amino acids: CASSLVIAGGLGLAKNIQYF. CDR3 DNA: TGTGCCAGCAGTTTGGTGATAGCGGGAGGGCTGGGCCTAGCCAAAAACATTCAGTACTTC. Variable domain in full (rest from reference TRBV28 and TRBJ2-4): DVKVTQSSRYLVKRTGEKVFLECVQDMDHENMFWYRQDPGLGLRLIYFSYDVKMKEKGDIPEGYSVSREKKERFSLILESASTNQTSMYLCASSLVIAGGLGLAKNIQYFGAGTRLSVL.